This T cell receptor (beta chain) was obtained from a study of cytomegalovirus exposure and HLA in healthy donors. Vbeta (60) and Jbeta (13) primers were used in the PCR. The table came from immunoSEQ multiplex PCR; TCRdb's copy has only in-frame clones and leaves some out. The repertoire consists of 65,000 to 75,000 clones, with around 78% occurring once and the leading ten covering 6.3%. After removal of 4 bases from V and 6 bases from J, the junction contained 7 bases not matched to a gene. Germline V gene data show CDR1 as SEHNR and CDR2 as FQNEAQ (reference sequence). The CDR3 is made up of 16 amino acids.

The chain employs TRBV7-9 and TRBJ2-3, with TRBD2 matching over 13 bases. The source material was PBMCs. This clonotype originated in a man between 50 and 59 years old in good health and CMV-seronegative. CDR3 in DNA: TGTGCCAGCAGCTCAAGGACTAGCGGGAGAAAGGATACGCAGTATTTT. Protein sequence: CASSSRTSGRKDTQYF.